The 27 T cell receptor beta chains below come from one sample, sequenced in a study of CD8 T cells in Susac syndrome. A quantity of 0.5 to 1 ug RNA underwent reverse transcription using random hexamers. One entry per CDR3 protein, called by TCRdb with MiXCR from the immunoSEQ multiplex PCR reads. Among 200,000 or so distinct CDR3 sequences, 95% were seen once, and the ten largest hold approximately 0.088%. The material sequenced was CD4+ T cells from PBMCs. The receptors derive from a human donor with multiple sclerosis.

This sequence joins TRBV9 and TRBJ2-3; 7 bases line up with TRBD1. Trimming took 7 bases from V and 2 from J; bases not matched to a gene: 10. The CDR3 is 15 residues long. CDR1 is SGDLS and CDR2 is YYNGEE in the germline V gene. CDR3 in amino acids: CASGKGDRNTDTQYF. CDR3 sequence (DNA): TGTGCCAGCGGAAAAGGGGACAGAAACACAGATACGCAGTATTTT.

The rearrangement uses TRBV28 and TRBJ1-1; D gene uncertain. This CDR3 contains 14 residues. Germline assignment: CDR1 MDHEN and CDR2 SYDVKM. Trimming removed 8 bases from V and 7 bases from J, with 20 bases in between. The CDR3: CASGKTPVLSEAFF. In DNA, the CDR3 is TGTGCCAGCGGAAAAACCCCTGTACTAAGTGAAGCTTTCTTT.

This chain uses TRBV6-6 with TRBJ2-1, with D uncertain. Trimming stripped 2 bases from V and 0 bases from J, with 8 bases between. The length of the CDR3 is 15 residues. From germline, CDR1 is MNHNY and CDR2 SVGAGI (reference sequence). The DNA of the CDR3 is TGTGCCAGCAGTTACACCGGAAGCTCCTACAATGAGCAGTTCTTC. Protein product: CASSYTGSSYNEQFF.

The V call is TRBV11-1, the J call TRBJ1-1; 8 nucleotides align to TRBD1. Germline V lookup: CDR1 SGHAT, CDR2 FQDESV (reference sequence). CDR3 length: 16 residues. Trimming took 4 bases from V and 4 from J; bases not matched to a gene: 11. This chain's CDR3 is CASSSLYQGARTEAFF. The CDR3 DNA reads TGTGCCAGCAGCTCCCTCTACCAGGGGGCACGCACTGAAGCTTTCTTT.

This sequence joins TRBV9 and TRBJ2-5, with 9 bases that match TRBD1. V gave up 2 bases and J gave up 3 bases; unmatched junction bases: 2. Germline lookup yields CDR1 SGDLS and CDR2 YYNGEE. The CDR3 extends over 14 amino acids. CDR3 loop: CASSVRTGEETQYF. DNA for the CDR3: TGTGCCAGCAGCGTCCGGACAGGGGAAGAGACCCAGTACTTC. Full variable domain (outside the CDR3, taken from reference TRBV9 and TRBJ2-5): DSGVTQTPKHLITATGQRVTLRCSPRSGDLSVYWYQQSLDQGLQFLIQYYNGEERAKGNILERFSAQQFPDLHSELNLSSLELGDSALYFCASSVRTGEETQYFGPGTRLLVL.

The V and J genes are TRBV4-1 and TRBJ2-5, with 11 bases identical to TRBD2. The CDR3 is 15 amino acids. Per germline, CDR1 MGHRA and CDR2 YSYEKL. The J segment lost 5 bases and the V segment lost 5 bases, leaving 7 bases of the junction unmatched. The CDR3 coding sequence is TGCGCCAGCAGCTTAGCGGGGGGGCCGGGGGAGACCCAGTACTTC. Translated, it gives CASSLAGGPGETQYF.

The chain couples TRBV5-4 to TRBJ2-1; D perhaps matches TRBD2 (8 bases). The V and J ends lost 4 bases and 5 bases respectively, with 13 bases between them. CDR3 length: 14 residues. Germline V gene data show CDR1 as SGHNT and CDR2 as YYREEE (reference sequence). CDR3 bases: TGTGCCAGCAGCCGGGAGGGGGCCCACAATGAGCAGTTCTTC. Protein: CASSREGAHNEQFF. The full variable domain, completed using reference TRBV5-4 and TRBJ2-1, is ETGVTQSPTHLIKTRGQQVTLRCSSQSGHNTVSWYQQALGQGPQFIFQYYREEENGRGNFPPRFSGLQFPNYSSELNVNALELDDSALYLCASSREGAHNEQFFGPGTRLTVL.

The J gene is TRBJ1-5, the V gene TRBV2; D is unclear. This CDR3 comprises 13 residues. V was clipped by 3 bases and J by 9 bases, with 12 bases between them. Germline-derived CDR1 and CDR2 are SNHLY and FYNNEI. CDR3 amino acids: CASSDEAEGPQHF. DNA of the CDR3: TGTGCCAGCAGTGATGAGGCCGAGGGGCCCCAGCATTTT.

The rearrangement links TRBV30 to TRBJ2-1, with D possibly being TRBD2 (6 bases). Trimming pared 1 base from V and 2 bases from J, leaving 9 bases between. Germline loops: CDR1 GTSNPN, CDR2 SVGIG (reference sequence). This CDR3 comprises 14 residues. CDR3 bases: TGTGCCTGGAGTGCGCGGGGAGCCTACAATGAGCAGTTCTTC. Its protein product is CAWSARGAYNEQFF.

CDR3 nucleotides: TGTGCCAGCAAGGGTAGCGATCAAGAGACCCAGTACTTC. Translating gives CASKGSDQETQYF. The chain is built from TRBV2 and TRBJ2-5; D perhaps matches TRBD2 (5 bases). Looked up from germline, CDR1 is SNHLY and CDR2 is FYNNEI. V was clipped by 7 bases and J by 2 bases, with 11 bases between them. This CDR3 has 13 residues.

The chain links TRBV4-3 to TRBJ1-2; 7 positions agree with TRBD1. Germline lookup yields CDR1 LGHNA and CDR2 YSLEER. After removal of 0 bases from V and 8 bases from J, the junction contained 3 bases not matched to a gene. The CDR3 spans 13 residues. The CDR3 loop reads CASSQETGAGYTF. The CDR3 DNA sequence: TGCGCCAGCAGCCAAGAAACAGGGGCAGGCTACACCTTC.

The V gene is TRBV2, the J gene TRBJ1-2; D uncertain. Between the trimmed V and J ends, which lost 4 bases and 6 bases, there was a span of 12 bases. The CDR3 is 13 amino acids. The V gene's germline CDR1 is SNHLY and CDR2 FYNNEI. The CDR3 coding sequence is TGTGCCAGCAGTGTTGAGGCGGAAGATGGCTACACCTTC. Translating it yields CASSVEAEDGYTF.

This rearrangement joins TRBV20-1 to TRBJ2-5; D not resolved. Germline-derived CDR1 and CDR2 are DFQATT and SNEGSKA (reference sequence). This CDR3 region has 14 residues. V was cut by 5 bases and J by 2 bases, with 15 bases left in between. CDR3 protein: CSAFRSPRQETQYF. The CDR3 DNA follows: TGCAGTGCTTTTCGATCCCCGAGGCAAGAGACCCAGTACTTC.

This clonotype showed up just once. The J gene is TRBJ1-5, the V gene TRBV27; 9 bases agree with TRBD1. Looked up from germline, CDR1 is MNHEY and CDR2 is SMNVEV (reference sequence). Trimming took 6 bases from V and 4 from J; bases not matched to a gene: 4. The CDR3 covers 14 residues. Here the CDR3 DNA reads TGTGCCAGCAGGGCGGACAGGGGAAATCAGCCCCAGCATTTT. Residues: CASRADRGNQPQHF.

This clonotype was seen a few times. The rearrangement uses TRBV6-2 or TRBV6-3 and TRBJ1-5; D unresolved. Trimming removed 2 bases at V and 5 bases at J, with 4 bases between. There are 12 residues in the CDR3. Per germline, CDR1 MNHEY and CDR2 SVGEGT. Here the CDR3 reads CASSYRDQPQHF. Written as DNA, the CDR3 is TGTGCCAGCAGTTACCGGGATCAGCCCCAGCATTTT.

J is TRBJ2-3 and V is TRBV29-1, with 7 positions matching TRBD2. The ends lost 6 bases at V and 6 bases at J; junction bases unmatched: 15. The germline V gene encodes CDR1 SQVTM and CDR2 ANQGSEA. The CDR3 covers 15 residues. The CDR3 sequence is CSVAVAGGATDTQYF. CDR3 nucleotides: TGCAGCGTAGCCGTAGCGGGCGGGGCAACTGATACGCAGTATTTT.

The chain carries TRBV29-1 and TRBJ2-6; the match to TRBD1 covers 11 bases. J gave up 0 bases and V 6 bases, and 4 bases lay outside the gene matches. CDR3 size: 16 residues. Germline V CDR1 and CDR2: SQVTM, ANQGSEA. CDR3 sequence: CSVSGTGGSGANVLTF. The CDR3 nucleotides are TGCAGCGTGTCCGGGACAGGGGGCTCTGGGGCCAACGTCCTGACTTTC.

This chain uses TRBV18 with TRBJ1-5, with D perhaps matching TRBD1 (6 bases). This CDR3 is 17 amino acids long. Germline values: CDR1 KGHSH, CDR2 LQKENI. V dropped 6 bases and J dropped 2 bases, with 20 bases sitting between them. The CDR3 is CASSPLGQPGRNQPQHF. The DNA of the CDR3 is TGTGCCAGCTCCCCTTTAGGACAGCCGGGTCGCAATCAGCCCCAGCATTTT.

This sequence joins TRBV5-1 and TRBJ2-1, with a weak D call TRBD1 (5 bases). Germline V gene data show CDR1 as SGHRS and CDR2 as YFSETQ. CDR3 size: 14 residues. With 4 bases removed from V and 5 bases from J, the gap between germline ends came to 13 bases. The CDR3 region is CASSREWGHNEQFF. The CDR3 bases are TGCGCCAGCAGCCGAGAGTGGGGCCACAATGAGCAGTTCTTC.

The chain recombines TRBV28 with TRBJ1-2; D not resolved. Germline-derived CDR1 and CDR2 are MDHEN and SYDVKM. V was cut by 5 bases and J by 8 bases, with 18 bases left in between. This CDR3 spans 14 amino acids. CDR3 DNA: TGTGCCAGCAGTCCATCAAGGAGGAGAGGAGGCTACACCTTC. It translates to CASSPSRRRGGYTF.

The V and J genes are TRBV12-3 or TRBV12-4 and TRBJ2-7; tentatively, D is TRBD2 (7 bases). This CDR3 is built from 13 residues. Trimming shortened V by 2 bases and J by 9 bases, and 14 bases separated the two germline ends. The CDR3 nucleotides are TGTGCCAGCAGTTTATTTGCGGGGGCGGGGCAGTACTTC. Its protein product is CASSLFAGAGQYF.

V gene TRBV15 combines with J gene TRBJ2-7; TRBD1 matches 9 bases. The CDR3 consists of 16 residues. V lost 1 base to trimming and J lost 5 bases; unmatched junction nucleotides: 9. CDR1 LNHNV and CDR2 YYDKDF come from the germline V gene (reference sequence). The CDR3 spells CATSRVTGQGSHEQYF. CDR3 bases: TGTGCCACCAGCAGAGTTACGGGACAGGGTTCCCACGAGCAGTACTTC.

The rearrangement links TRBV5-5 to TRBJ2-5; D is unresolved. Per the germline V gene, CDR1 is SGHKS and CDR2 is YYEKEE (reference sequence). V was cut by 1 base and J by 4 bases, with 11 bases left in between. This CDR3 is built from 14 residues. DNA for the CDR3: TGTGCCAGCAGCTTGTCCTCTTTGGGAGAGACCCAGTACTTC. Translation: CASSLSSLGETQYF. Supplemented by reference TRBV5-5 and TRBJ2-5, the full variable domain reads DAGVTQSPTHLIKTRGQQVTLRCSPISGHKSVSWYQQVLGQGPQFIFQYYEKEERGRGNFPDRFSARQFPNYSSELNVNALLLGDSALYLCASSLSSLGETQYFGPGTRLLVL.

V is TRBV7-2 and J is TRBJ2-7; 7 bases match TRBD2. In germline, CDR1 is SGHTA, CDR2 FQGNSA. CDR3 length: 16 amino acids. The J segment lost 1 base and the V segment lost 7 bases, leaving 13 bases of the junction unmatched. In nucleotides, the CDR3 is TGTGCCAGCACCCTGACAACCATGGGGGGGTCCTACGAGCAGTACTTC. It is translated as CASTLTTMGGSYEQYF. The full variable domain, completed using reference TRBV7-2 and TRBJ2-7, is GAGVSQSPSNKVTEKGKDVELRCDPISGHTALYWYRQSLGQGLEFLIYFQGNSAPDKSGLPSDRFSAERTGGSVSTLTIQRTQQEDSAVYLCASTLTTMGGSYEQYFGPGTRLTVT.

The rearrangement links TRBV7-2 to TRBJ2-2; D is possibly TRBD1 (5 bases). Germline loops: CDR1 SGHTA, CDR2 FQGNSA. The CDR3 is 16 amino acids. Trimming left V 5 bases short and J 3 bases short, with 16 bases between. CDR3 in DNA: TGTGCCAGCAGCCCCATGGGAACAGGCTACACCGGGGAGCTGTTTTTT. This sequence encodes CASSPMGTGYTGELFF.

This chain connects TRBV5-1 to TRBJ1-1; 7 bases align to TRBD1. After removal of 0 bases from V and 1 base from J, the junction contained 9 bases not matched to a gene. This CDR3 has 17 amino acids. CDR1 and CDR2 (germline): SGHRS, YFSETQ. The DNA for the CDR3 is TGCGCCAGCAGCTTGGGGTTGGTGGGGACAGCGAACACTGAAGCTTTCTTT. Translated: CASSLGLVGTANTEAFF.

The chain joins TRBV6-5 to TRBJ1-6, with D maybe TRBD1 (5 bases). V was trimmed by 4 bases and J by 9 bases, leaving 10 bases between them. Germline CDR1 and CDR2: MNHEY and SVGAGI. The CDR3 runs 13 residues. The CDR3 loop reads CASSFDSFSPLHF. Written as DNA, the CDR3 is TGTGCCAGCAGTTTCGACAGCTTTTCACCCCTCCACTTT.